A selection of T cell receptor beta chains follows, all from one sample in a study of blood T cell repertoires in COVID-19. Assay: immunoSEQ multiplex PCR; the TCRdb copy retains only in-frame clones and omits some. The table records 200,000 to 250,000 clones, around 84% of them present only once. Sequencing input: peripheral blood. The receptors derive from a woman of 80 years or more with active or convalescent COVID-19. Each CDR3 is given with its conserved first and last residue. The D gene is left open where the match is weak. Clone size is stated in some rows and not others, as once, few, many or a class when expanded.

D	size	V	J	CDR3	DNA
TRBD1	.	TRBV2	TRBJ1-2	CASSGQGLANYGYTF	TGTGCCAGCAGCGGACAGGGGTTAGCTAACTATGGCTACACCTTC
TRBD1	.	TRBV27	TRBJ2-7	CASRPTGFYEQYF	TGTGCCAGCCGCCCGACAGGGTTCTACGAGCAGTACTTC
TRBD2	.	TRBV12-5	TRBJ2-2	CASGNMGGTGELFF	TGTGCTAGTGGCAACATGGGAGGGACCGGGGAGCTGTTTTTT
.	.	TRBV24-1	TRBJ1-2	CATSEGRYGYTF	TGTGCCACCAGTGAGGGGAGGTATGGCTACACCTTC
TRBD1	.	TRBV20-1	TRBJ1-6	CSASARQGQNSPLHF	TGCAGTGCTAGTGCCCGACAGGGACAAAATTCACCCCTCCACTTT
.	.	TRBV5-4	TRBJ2-7	CASSPEPGIYEQYF	TGTGCCAGCAGCCCCGAGCCAGGGATCTACGAGCAGTACTTC
TRBD2	.	TRBV5-1	TRBJ2-3	CASARGLAGGPRVLTSTDTQYF	TGCGCCAGCGCCCGGGGACTAGCGGGAGGGCCCCGTGTCCTAACTAGCACAGATACGCAGTATTTT
.	few	TRBV11-2	TRBJ1-5	CASSSQGSQPQHF	TGTGCCAGCAGCTCCCAGGGGAGTCAGCCCCAGCATTTT
.	.	TRBV6-4	TRBJ1-1	CATNGQLEAFF	TGTGCCACCAATGGACAGCTGGAAGCTTTCTTT
.	.	TRBV20-1	TRBJ2-7	CSATRDYEQYF	TGCAGTGCTACCCGGGACTACGAGCAGTACTTC
TRBD1	.	TRBV2	TRBJ2-2	CASSEGQGSGELFF	TGTGCCAGCAGTGAGGGACAGGGCTCCGGGGAGCTGTTTTTT
.	.	TRBV27	TRBJ2-2	CASRRQGGGELFF	TGTGCCAGCAGACGGCAGGGTGGCGGGGAGCTGTTTTTT
TRBD1	.	TRBV3-1/TRBV3-2	TRBJ1-2	CASSQQGVGVYGYTF	TGTGCCAGCAGCCAACAGGGGGTGGGGGTCTATGGCTACACCTTC
.	few	TRBV6-5	TRBJ2-7	CASSYSGLLVSYEQYF	TGTGCCAGCAGTTACTCGGGACTTCTAGTCTCCTACGAGCAGTACTTC
.	.	TRBV3-1/TRBV3-2	TRBJ2-2	CASSPETANTGELFF	TGTGCCAGCAGTCCCGAGACAGCGAACACCGGGGAGCTGTTTTTT
.	once	TRBV9	TRBJ1-6	CASSVGVQGYSPLHF	TGTGCCAGCAGCGTAGGAGTACAGGGATATTCACCCCTCCACTTT
TRBD1	once	TRBV24-1	TRBJ2-3	CATSDATGSKVDTQYF	TGTGCCACCAGTGATGCGACAGGGTCGAAGGTTGATACGCAGTATTTT
.	few	TRBV10-3	TRBJ1-3	CAAGTNSGNTIYF	TGTGCCGCAGGGACAAACTCTGGAAACACCATATATTTT
TRBD1	.	TRBV9	TRBJ1-3	CASSGGQGNGVRNTIYF	TGTGCCAGCAGCGGGGGACAGGGAAACGGCGTTCGGAACACCATATATTTT
TRBD1	few	TRBV6-5	TRBJ1-5	CASSYAGTGNQPQHF	TGTGCCAGCAGTTACGCCGGGACAGGGAATCAGCCCCAGCATTTT
.	.	TRBV29-1	TRBJ2-5	CSVGAGVGTQYF	TGCAGCGTGGGGGCAGGGGTAGGGACCCAGTACTTC
TRBD2	.	TRBV6-2/TRBV6-3	TRBJ2-3	CASSAPGLAGPSDTQYF	TGTGCCAGCAGTGCCCCGGGACTAGCGGGGCCTTCAGATACGCAGTATTTT
TRBD2	.	TRBV24-1	TRBJ2-2	CATGGGTSDDGELFF	TGTGCCACCGGTGGAGGGACTAGCGACGACGGGGAGCTGTTTTTT
TRBD2	.	TRBV7-8	TRBJ2-1	CASSLAVAGGDEQFF	TGTGCCAGCAGCTTAGCAGTTGCGGGGGGCGATGAGCAGTTCTTC